This T cell receptor (beta chain) was found in a study of cytomegalovirus exposure and HLA in healthy donors. Notes on the study in general: Analysis performed later found about 18,000 TCR beta sequences associated with HLA alleles at 0.05 false discovery rate. In a later analysis, TCR beta V- and J-gene trimming showed a link to a missense DCLRE1C variant.

A word on this clone: Its specificity is not known.

Healthy bone marrow donors made up the donors. The PCR had 60 Vbeta and 13 Jbeta primers. Clones were read by immunoSEQ multiplex PCR, and TCRdb kept only the in-frame ones, dropping some. The table shows over 100,000 clones, with over 60% occurring only once. This CDR3 is 16 amino acids long. Germline V gene data show CDR1 as SGHRS and CDR2 as YFSETQ. The V segment lost 2 bases and the J segment 3 bases; nucleotides outside the gene matches: 7. The TCR comes from a woman younger than 35 in good health and CMV-seropositive. The chain combines TRBV5-1 with TRBJ2-2; 7 bases map to TRBD1. The sample was PBMCs. CDR3 nucleotides: TGCGCCAGCAGCTTAGTGACAGGGATGGACACCGGGGAGCTGTTTTTT. Its translation is CASSLVTGMDTGELFF.